The 28 T cell receptor beta chains below were found in one sample sequenced in a study of T-cell reconstitution after alpha-beta-depleted transplantation in children. For TCRbeta, the library was prepared with unique molecular identifiers. TCRdb itself ran the PCR reads through MiXCR, one entry per CDR3 protein. The sample carries 500,000 to 600,000 distinct CDR3 sequences, more than 20% recorded once. This material consisted of PBMCs, taken before TCRalphabeta/CD19-depleted stem cell transplant. These TCRs come from a boy under two years old with Wiskott-Aldrich syndrome, due to receive a stem cell transplant.

The V call is TRBV20-1, the J call TRBJ2-7; D is unclear. CDR3 length: 14 amino acids. V gave up 4 bases and J gave up 3 bases, with 16 bases separating them. Germline lookup yields CDR1 DFQATT and CDR2 SNEGSKA (reference sequence). The CDR3 sequence is CSATPDGRYYEQYF. DNA for the CDR3: TGCAGTGCTACCCCTGACGGACGATACTACGAGCAGTACTTC.

The chain employs TRBV5-1 and TRBJ2-1; 8 positions match TRBD2. Germline assignment: CDR1 SGHRS and CDR2 YFSETQ. The ends lost 5 bases at V and 6 bases at J; junction bases unmatched: 10. This CDR3 is built from 15 residues. The CDR3 spells CASRAGTSFTNEQFF. CDR3 nucleotides: TGCGCCAGCAGAGCCGGGACTAGTTTTACCAATGAGCAGTTCTTC. Supplemented by reference TRBV5-1 and TRBJ2-1, the full variable domain reads KAGVTQTPRYLIKTRGQQVTLSCSPISGHRSVSWYQQTPGQGLQFLFEYFSETQRNKGNFPGRFSGRQFSNSRSEMNVSTLELGDSALYLCASRAGTSFTNEQFFGPGTRLTVL.

This chain uses TRBV7-9 with TRBJ2-3; 8 positions agree with TRBD1. Germline CDR1 SEHNR, CDR2 FQNEAQ (reference sequence). Trimming cost V 4 bases and J 1 base; bases outside gene matches: 4. This CDR3 is 15 amino acids long. The CDR3: CASSSRGHGTDTQYF. For the CDR3, the DNA is TGTGCCAGCAGCTCCAGGGGGCACGGCACAGATACGCAGTATTTT.

The J gene is TRBJ2-2, the V gene TRBV9; 11 bases are a match to TRBD2. Trimming took 1 base from V and 7 from J; bases not matched to a gene: 6. The CDR3 runs 16 residues. Looked up from germline, CDR1 is SGDLS and CDR2 is YYNGEE. The CDR3, as DNA: TGTGCCAGCAGCGTAACTAGCGGGAGCCCTAACGGGGAGCTGTTTTTT. Translating it yields CASSVTSGSPNGELFF.

The chain has TRBV10-3 and TRBJ2-5; no firm D call. The CDR3 loop spans 13 amino acids. The V gene lost 4 bases and the J gene lost 5 bases, with 11 bases spanning the gap. Germline V CDR1 and CDR2: ENHRY, SYGVKD. Here the CDR3 reads CAISGGTVETQYF. For the CDR3, the DNA is TGTGCCATCAGTGGGGGAACGGTTGAGACCCAGTACTTC.

V gene TRBV4-2 combines with J gene TRBJ2-1; 13 bases fit TRBD2. Germline-derived CDR1 and CDR2 are LGHNA and YNFKEQ. With V trimmed by 0 bases and J by 4 bases, 9 bases remained unmatched. This CDR3 comprises 19 residues. CDR3 in amino acids: CASSQDTSGRADAYNEQFF. CDR3 nucleotides: TGTGCCAGCAGCCAAGATACTAGCGGGAGGGCCGACGCGTACAATGAGCAGTTCTTC.

This clonotype was counted between two and nine times. The chain employs TRBV3-1 and TRBJ2-1, with a tentative D call TRBD2 (5 bases). Trimming stripped 1 base from V and 9 bases from J, with 7 bases between. CDR3 length: 12 residues. CDR1 LGHDT and CDR2 YNNKEL come from the germline V gene (reference sequence). CDR3 in amino acids: CASSQVGSEQFF. CDR3 in DNA: TGTGCCAGCAGCCAAGTGGGGAGTGAGCAGTTCTTC.

This clonotype was observed a few times. The V and J genes are TRBV21-1 and TRBJ2-4; the table's D gene call, TRBD1, was not cross checked with the DNA. TRBV21-1 has pseudogene status. The CDR3 runs to 18 residues. The CDR3, as DNA: TGTGCCAGCACCCAACCACAGGACACAGGGGAAACCAAAAACATTCAGTACTTC. This translates into CASTQPQDTGETKNIQYF.

J is TRBJ2-5 and V is TRBV14; D assignment may be TRBD1 or TRBD2 (5 bases each). This CDR3 region has 16 residues. The germline V and J ends were trimmed by 5 bases and 5 bases, with 21 bases remaining between them. The V gene's germline CDR1 is SGHDN and CDR2 FVKESK. The CDR3 DNA is TGTGCCAGCAGCTACATTAACGGGGCGAGAGTGGAGACCCAGTACTTC. This translates into CASSYINGARVETQYF. The full variable domain, in which reference TRBV14 and TRBJ2-5 provide the parts outside the CDR3, is EAGVTQFPSHSVIEKGQTVTLRCDPISGHDNLYWYRRVMGKEIKFLLHFVKESKQDESGMPNNRFLAERTGGTYSTLKVQPAELEDSGVYFCASSYINGARVETQYFGPGTRLLVL.

The J gene is TRBJ2-1, the V gene TRBV4-1; TRBD2 aligns across 14 bases. V shed 1 base, J shed 3 bases, and the junction held 11 bases outside the gene matches. This CDR3 contains 20 residues. Germline V lookup: CDR1 MGHRA, CDR2 YSYEKL. Here the CDR3 DNA reads TGCGCCAGCAGCCAAGCTGGGACTAGCGGGAGTTCCCTGGGCTACAATGAGCAGTTCTTC. This sequence encodes CASSQAGTSGSSLGYNEQFF.

V gene TRBV5-1 combines with J gene TRBJ2-5, with 9 positions matching TRBD2. CDR1 SGHRS and CDR2 YFSETQ come from the germline V gene. The J segment lost 0 bases and the V segment lost 2 bases, leaving 8 bases of the junction unmatched. The CDR3 covers 17 residues. The CDR3 DNA reads TGCGCCAGCAGCTTTGGGCTAGCGGGGCGGTACCAAGAGACCCAGTACTTC. Its translation is CASSFGLAGRYQETQYF.

The rearrangement links TRBV30 to TRBJ2-7, with D perhaps matching TRBD1 or TRBD2 (6 bases each). Deletions cut 6 bases from V and 3 bases from J, with 12 bases between. Germline lookup yields CDR1 GTSNPN and CDR2 SVGIG (reference sequence). CDR3 length equals 12 residues. The CDR3 sequence: CACRLGGYEQYF. In DNA form, the CDR3 reads TGTGCCTGTCGACTAGGGGGCTACGAGCAGTACTTC.

This chain joins TRBV4-2 and TRBJ2-6; unclear D gene. The V and J ends lost 5 bases and 0 bases respectively, with 11 bases between them. CDR1 is LGHNA, CDR2 YNFKEQ, per germline. The CDR3 sequence is 16 residues long. The CDR3 region has the DNA TGTGCCAGCAGCGGAAAAACGGGCTCTGGGGCCAACGTCCTGACTTTC. The encoded protein is CASSGKTGSGANVLTF.

V usage is TRBV20-1 and J usage is TRBJ2-7; D unclear. There are 12 residues in the CDR3. The V and J ends lost 3 bases and 1 base respectively, with 7 bases between them. The germline V gene encodes CDR1 DFQATT and CDR2 SNEGSKA (reference sequence). The CDR3 sequence is CSASPVSYEQYF. CDR3 bases: TGCAGTGCTAGTCCTGTATCCTACGAGCAGTACTTC.

The chain combines TRBV12-3 or TRBV12-4 with TRBJ2-7; 14 nucleotides align to TRBD2. This CDR3 comprises 16 residues. Losses at the gene ends were 5 bases for V and 0 bases for J; bases not matched to a gene: 3. CDR3 loop: CASSGGLAGASYEQYF. DNA of the CDR3: TGTGCCAGCAGTGGGGGACTAGCGGGAGCCTCCTACGAGCAGTACTTC.

The chain employs TRBV7-3 and TRBJ2-6, with TRBD2 matching 7 bases. The CDR3 contains 17 residues. V shed 5 bases and J 2 bases; nucleotides not matched to a gene: 9. From germline, CDR1 is SGHTA and CDR2 FQGTGA. As DNA, the CDR3 is TGTGCCAGCAGCACGGGCCACGGGAGGACTGGGGCCAACGTCCTGACTTTC. As protein: CASSTGHGRTGANVLTF. The full variable domain, with the rest looked up from reference TRBV7-3 and TRBJ2-6, is GAGVSQTPSNKVTEKGKYVELRCDPISGHTALYWYRQSLGQGPEFLIYFQGTGAADDSGLPNDRFFAVRPEGSVSTLKIQRTERGDSAVYLCASSTGHGRTGANVLTFGAGSRLTVL.

This clonotype was picked up many times. DNA of the CDR3: TGTGCCAGCAGTAAGCGGGAGCACAATGAGCAGTTCTTC. It is translated as CASSKREHNEQFF. The chain carries TRBV12-3 or TRBV12-4 and TRBJ2-1, with 8 bases lining up with TRBD2. This CDR3 has 13 amino acids. V was clipped by 5 bases and J by 5 bases; unmatched bases: 2.

There are many counts of this clonotype. The chain links TRBV6-5 to TRBJ2-2, with 7 nucleotides matching TRBD1. J gave up 5 bases and V 0 bases, and 6 bases lay outside the gene matches. CDR1 and CDR2 from the germline V gene are MNHEY and SVGAGI. The CDR3 has 16 amino acids. CDR3 residues: CASSYSINRGTGELFF. The CDR3 nucleotides read TGTGCCAGCAGTTACTCGATAAACAGGGGAACCGGGGAGCTGTTTTTT.

The chain uses TRBV6-1 and TRBJ2-1; 10 nucleotides line up with TRBD2. Germline assignment: CDR1 MNHNS and CDR2 SASEGT. Trimming at V came to 6 bases and at J to 5 bases, leaving 4 bases not matched to a gene. This CDR3 region has 14 residues. Written as DNA, the CDR3 is TGTGCCAGCAGCCCGGGACTAGCGCACAATGAGCAGTTCTTC. This gives the protein CASSPGLAHNEQFF.

The table lists this clonotype with many counts. J is TRBJ1-1 and V is TRBV7-2; perhaps TRBD1 as D (5 bases). The V gene's germline CDR1 is SGHTA and CDR2 FQGNSA. CDR3 size: 13 residues. V dropped 8 bases and J dropped 5 bases, with 15 bases sitting between them. CDR3 coding DNA: TGTGCCAGCGGGTTTGGGGGGGAAACTGAAGCTTTCTTT. It is translated as CASGFGGETEAFF.

This chain uses TRBV10-3 with TRBJ1-1; D remains unclear. Germline V CDR1 and CDR2: ENHRY, SYGVKD. This CDR3 has 15 amino acids. Between the trimmed V and J ends, which lost 4 bases and 8 bases, there was a span of 20 bases. This CDR3 is CAISGHFDKSGEAFF. In nucleotides, the CDR3 is TGTGCCATCAGTGGACACTTCGACAAGTCGGGCGAAGCTTTCTTT.

This clonotype has just a few counts. The chain combines TRBV27 with TRBJ2-3, with D tentatively TRBD2 (6 bases). V was clipped by 11 bases and J by 2 bases, with 20 bases between them. The length of the CDR3 is 15 residues. Germline CDR1 reads MNHEY; CDR2 reads SMNVEV (reference sequence). The CDR3 loop is CASSLWAGPTDTQYF. In DNA form, the CDR3 reads TGTGCCTCTAGTTTGTGGGCGGGGCCCACAGATACGCAGTATTTT.

This clonotype was counted between two and nine times. V usage is TRBV5-1 and J usage is TRBJ2-7; tentative D call: TRBD1 (5 bases). Germline V gene lookup returns CDR1 SGHRS and CDR2 YFSETQ. This CDR3 has 14 residues. V was clipped by 0 bases and J by 7 bases, with 14 bases between them. CDR3 amino acids: CASSLGRQGGEQYF. The DNA of the CDR3 is TGCGCCAGCAGCTTGGGAAGGCAGGGCGGAGAGCAGTACTTC.

This clonotype was seen more than once but under ten times. The V and J genes are TRBV15 and TRBJ2-2, with TRBD1 identical over 11 bases. CDR1 and CDR2 from the germline V gene are LNHNV and YYDKDF (reference sequence). After removal of 4 bases from V and 6 bases from J, the junction contained 1 base not matched to a gene. The CDR3 extends over 14 amino acids. The CDR3 loop reads CATSKGQGAGELFF. CDR3 sequence (DNA): TGTGCCACCAGCAAGGGACAGGGGGCCGGGGAGCTGTTTTTT.

CDR3 residues: CASSLRDRWSSGANVLTF. The CDR3 DNA reads as TGTGCCAGCAGCCTACGGGACAGGTGGAGCTCTGGGGCCAACGTCCTGACTTTC. V is TRBV7-6 and J is TRBJ2-6; 8 positions agree with TRBD1. Germline CDR1 SGHVS, CDR2 FNYEAQ. J lost 0 bases, V lost 5 bases, and 9 bases had no gene match. This CDR3 is 18 amino acids long.

This clonotype has more than one count but fewer than ten. J is TRBJ2-3 and V is TRBV4-1; the D gene is possibly TRBD1 (7 bases). V dropped 0 bases and J dropped 3 bases, with 13 bases sitting between them. Germline assignment: CDR1 MGHRA and CDR2 YSYEKL. CDR3 length: 16 residues. As DNA, the CDR3 is TGCGCCAGCAGCCAAGATCAGGGGGGCAGGACAGATACGCAGTATTTT. Encoded protein: CASSQDQGGRTDTQYF.

This clonotype was recorded a few times. V is TRBV6-1 and J is TRBJ1-2; 8 bases line up with TRBD1. This CDR3 has 18 amino acids. Looked up from germline, CDR1 is MNHNS and CDR2 is SASEGT. V trimming: 6 bases; J trimming: 0 bases; junction bases outside the gene matches: 15. CDR3 sequence (DNA): TGTGCCAGCAGCCGAACCCATGGACAGGGCGCGGCTAACTATGGCTACACCTTC. It translates to CASSRTHGQGAANYGYTF.

The chain is built from TRBV30 and TRBJ1-2; D is ambiguous. This CDR3 contains 13 residues. V gave up 3 bases and J gave up 7 bases, with 15 bases separating them. Germline V gives CDR1 GTSNPN, CDR2 SVGIG (reference sequence). The CDR3 DNA sequence: TGTGCCTGGAGCCCGGGTCCCCCAGCTGGCTACACCTTC. The encoded protein is CAWSPGPPAGYTF.